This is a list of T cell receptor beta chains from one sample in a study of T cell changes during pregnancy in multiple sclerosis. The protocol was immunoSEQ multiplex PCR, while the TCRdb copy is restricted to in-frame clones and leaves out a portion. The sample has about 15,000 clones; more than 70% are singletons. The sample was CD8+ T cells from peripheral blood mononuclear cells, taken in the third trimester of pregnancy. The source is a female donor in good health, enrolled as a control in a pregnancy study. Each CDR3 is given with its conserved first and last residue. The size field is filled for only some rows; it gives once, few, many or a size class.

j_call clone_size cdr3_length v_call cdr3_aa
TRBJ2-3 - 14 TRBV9 CASSEQDRRNTQYF
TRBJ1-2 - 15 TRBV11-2 CASSLGTGKGYGYTF
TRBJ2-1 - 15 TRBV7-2 CASSSGLANYNEQFF
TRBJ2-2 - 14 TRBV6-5 CASSPGLPTGELFF
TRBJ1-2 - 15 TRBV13 CASSLATGANYGYTF
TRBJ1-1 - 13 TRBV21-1 CASIRTGNTEAFF
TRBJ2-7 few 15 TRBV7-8 CASSPQRGASYEQYF
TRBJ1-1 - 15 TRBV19 CASSMGLIGNTEAFF
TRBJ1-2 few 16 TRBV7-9 CASSLSGQPPGPFYTF
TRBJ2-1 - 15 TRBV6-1 CASSWDLSSYNEQFF
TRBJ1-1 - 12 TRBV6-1 CASSFSTGPAFF
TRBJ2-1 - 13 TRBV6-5 CASSAPAGGEQFF
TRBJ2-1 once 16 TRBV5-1 CASSLATLRVDNEQFF
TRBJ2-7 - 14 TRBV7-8 CASSLSRGSYEQYF
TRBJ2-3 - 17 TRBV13 CASSLGVAGGSTDTQYF
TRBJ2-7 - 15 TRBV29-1 CSVELAGVESYEQYF
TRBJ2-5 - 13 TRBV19 CASSIDPEETQYF
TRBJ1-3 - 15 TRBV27 CASSPTGRSGNTIYF
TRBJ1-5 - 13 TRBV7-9 CASSLGVRQPQHF
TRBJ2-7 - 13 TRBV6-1 CASGDLREYEQYF
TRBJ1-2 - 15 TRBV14 CASSQVSNQGYGYTF
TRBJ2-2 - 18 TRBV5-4 CASSPDSLGGGDTGELFF
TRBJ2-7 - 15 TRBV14 CASSPRSGGPNEQYF
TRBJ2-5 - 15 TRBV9 CASSVLAGGRETQYF
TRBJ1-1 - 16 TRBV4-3 CASSQEAGQHTTEAFF
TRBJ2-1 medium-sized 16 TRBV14 CASSRQGETSYNEQFF
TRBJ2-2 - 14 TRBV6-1 CASRNDRNTGELFF
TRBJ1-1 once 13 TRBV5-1 CASMGGLNTEAFF
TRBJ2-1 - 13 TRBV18 CASSPRSEDEQFF
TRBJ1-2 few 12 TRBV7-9 CASSSGLPGYTF
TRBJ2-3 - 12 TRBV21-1 CASIAGPDTQYF
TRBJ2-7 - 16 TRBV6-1 CASSEARQRSSYEQYF
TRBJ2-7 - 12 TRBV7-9 CASSSQGYEQYF
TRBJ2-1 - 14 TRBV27 CASSGSLAYNEQFF
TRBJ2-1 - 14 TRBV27 CASSITGGAREQFF
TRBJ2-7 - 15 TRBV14 CASSPLEGLSYEQYF
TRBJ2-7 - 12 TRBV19 CASSIDSYEQYF
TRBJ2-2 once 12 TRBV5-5 CASSARAGELFF
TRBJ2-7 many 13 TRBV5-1 CASRVGGSYEQYF
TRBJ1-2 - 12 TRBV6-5 CASGTGGYGYTF
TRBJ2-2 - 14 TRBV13 CASSYRLAGGELFF
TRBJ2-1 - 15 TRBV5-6 CASSLWTSGDNEQFF
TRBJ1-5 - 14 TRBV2 CASSLGRGPQPQHF
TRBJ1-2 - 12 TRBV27 CASSSSGYGYTF
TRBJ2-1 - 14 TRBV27 CASATSGAYNEQFF
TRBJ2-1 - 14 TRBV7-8 CASSSLAGDNEQFF